This section outlines one TCR beta chain sequence together with its context. This sample is drawn from a study of identical twins. In TCRdb, the 5' RACE reads were re-called with MiXCR into one record per CDR3 protein. Among approximately 190,000 distinct CDR3 sequences listed, 15% to 20% were seen once. Looked up from germline, CDR1 is MNHNS and CDR2 is SASEGT. Trimming at V came to 6 bases and at J to 3 bases, leaving 5 bases not matched to a gene. This CDR3 comprises 13 residues. This sample also appeared in a second study, on T cells expressing NK-cell markers.

The sample was CD8+ T cells sorted from blood. The chain joins TRBV6-1 to TRBJ2-7; 7 positions match TRBD2. The TCR sequence derives from a woman aged 18-29 years in good health. DNA for the CDR3: TGTGCCAGCAGGGTTTCGGGAGGCTACGAGCAGTACTTC. Its protein product is CASRVSGGYEQYF.